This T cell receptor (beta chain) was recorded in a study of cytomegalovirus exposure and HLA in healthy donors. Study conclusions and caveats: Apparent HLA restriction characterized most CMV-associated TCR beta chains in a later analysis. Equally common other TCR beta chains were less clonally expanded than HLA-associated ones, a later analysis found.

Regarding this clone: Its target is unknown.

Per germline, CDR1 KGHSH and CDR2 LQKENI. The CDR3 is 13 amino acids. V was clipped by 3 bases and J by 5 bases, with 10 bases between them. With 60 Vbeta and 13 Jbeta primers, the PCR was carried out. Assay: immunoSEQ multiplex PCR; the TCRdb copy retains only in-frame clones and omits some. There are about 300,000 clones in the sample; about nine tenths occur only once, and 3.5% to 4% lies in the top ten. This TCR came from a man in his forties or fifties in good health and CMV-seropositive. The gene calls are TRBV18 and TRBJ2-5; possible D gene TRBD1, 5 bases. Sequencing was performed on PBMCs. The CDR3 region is CASSPWGRETQYF. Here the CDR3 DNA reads TGTGCCAGCTCACCGTGGGGCCGGGAGACCCAGTACTTC. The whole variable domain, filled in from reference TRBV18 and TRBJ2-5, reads NAGVMQNPRHLVRRRGQEARLRCSPMKGHSHVYWYRQLPEEGLKFMVYLQKENIIDESGMPKERFSAEFPKEGPSILRIQQVVRGDSAAYFCASSPWGRETQYFGPGTRLLVL.